This record concerns one T cell receptor (beta chain) sequence. The sample is drawn from a study of blood T cell repertoires in COVID-19. Turning to the study itself: Whether acute or convalescent, the COVID-19 samples came from the United States, Italy and Spain. T cells, B-cell-depleted T cells, or PBMCs supplied cDNA or gDNA.

V shed 5 bases and J shed 4 bases, with 11 bases lying between them. Per germline, CDR1 MDHEN and CDR2 SYDVKM. The CDR3 is 13 residues long. Original processing notes: Nucleated cell counts were estimated from reference gene primer amplification. Sequenced by immunoSEQ multiplex PCR; TCRdb stores in-frame clones only, minus some. That table gives V, J and clone size, and the DNA gave D and trimming. The sample holds under 350,000 clones, 85% to 90% seen once. The receptor was derived from a man aged 35 to 55 with acute or convalescent COVID-19. Input material: peripheral blood. V is TRBV28 and J is TRBJ1-2, with D perhaps matching TRBD1 (5 bases). The CDR3 region has the DNA TGTGCCAGCAGTACCCCCGGGGGCTATGGCTACACCTTC. This gives the protein CASSTPGGYGYTF.